The source of this T cell receptor beta chain is a study of OX40 agonist ivuxolimab in advanced cancers. Germline V gene data show CDR1 as SGHRS and CDR2 as YFSETQ. J gave up 1 base and V 5 bases, and 12 bases lay outside the gene matches. The CDR3 covers 17 residues. Measured with immunoSEQ multiplex PCR; TCRdb has only the in-frame clones, and not every one. The table has about 48,000 clones, around 90% seen once; the top ten hold 50% to 60%. This specimen was CD4+ or CD8+ T cells sorted from blood, taken in a trial of the OX40 agonist ivuxolimab. The chain couples TRBV5-1 to TRBJ2-3, with 8 bases matching TRBD1. The source is an adult with an advanced solid tumor such as melanoma, head and neck, liver or kidney cancer. The CDR3 spells CASSRSFGQGGTDTQYF. Written as DNA, the CDR3 is TGCGCCAGCAGTAGGTCCTTCGGACAGGGAGGCACAGATACGCAGTATTTT.